This T cell receptor (beta chain) was identified in a study of cytomegalovirus exposure and HLA in healthy donors. Whole-study results and caveats: Data from an earlier analysis indicated that most TCR beta V segments were productive either about 87% or about 30% of the time.

With 60 Vbeta and 13 Jbeta primers, the PCR was carried out. The table came from immunoSEQ multiplex PCR; TCRdb's copy has only in-frame clones and leaves some out. The table includes 150,000 to 200,000 clones, about 79% detected once. This clone was found once. The antigen is unknown. This CDR3 comprises 16 residues. Germline CDR1 and CDR2: LNHDA and SQIVND (reference sequence). The J segment lost 6 bases and the V segment lost 3 bases, leaving 10 bases of the junction unmatched. The V gene is TRBV19, the J gene TRBJ2-1; 8 bases match TRBD1. What was sequenced was PBMCs. This receptor was identified in a woman in her 50s in good health and CMV-seropositive. The CDR3 spells CASSIPGGKQGNEQFF. CDR3 nucleotide sequence: TGTGCCAGTAGTATCCCAGGGGGCAAACAAGGCAATGAGCAGTTCTTC.